This T cell receptor beta chain was captured in a study of cytomegalovirus exposure and HLA in healthy donors. Study-level results: Earlier analysis found most TCR beta V segments productive about 90% or about 30% of the time.

This clone was counted only a few times. Its target is unknown. There are 15 residues in the CDR3. Trimming pared 5 bases from V and 7 bases from J, leaving 21 bases between. Looked up from germline, CDR1 is SEHNR and CDR2 is FQNEAQ (reference sequence). The primer mix had 60 Vbeta and 13 Jbeta primers. TCRdb's copy holds only in-frame clones and misses some; the assay was immunoSEQ multiplex PCR. The sample records more than 80,000 clones, roughly four fifths being singletons. Sequenced material: PBMCs. This sequence joins TRBV7-9 and TRBJ2-7, with a weak D call TRBD1 (5 bases). The receptor was isolated from a woman in her fifties or sixties in good health and CMV-seropositive. The CDR3 here is CASSQEWGPQGEQYF. CDR3 nucleotides: TGTGCCAGCAGCCAAGAATGGGGCCCTCAAGGGGAGCAGTACTTC.